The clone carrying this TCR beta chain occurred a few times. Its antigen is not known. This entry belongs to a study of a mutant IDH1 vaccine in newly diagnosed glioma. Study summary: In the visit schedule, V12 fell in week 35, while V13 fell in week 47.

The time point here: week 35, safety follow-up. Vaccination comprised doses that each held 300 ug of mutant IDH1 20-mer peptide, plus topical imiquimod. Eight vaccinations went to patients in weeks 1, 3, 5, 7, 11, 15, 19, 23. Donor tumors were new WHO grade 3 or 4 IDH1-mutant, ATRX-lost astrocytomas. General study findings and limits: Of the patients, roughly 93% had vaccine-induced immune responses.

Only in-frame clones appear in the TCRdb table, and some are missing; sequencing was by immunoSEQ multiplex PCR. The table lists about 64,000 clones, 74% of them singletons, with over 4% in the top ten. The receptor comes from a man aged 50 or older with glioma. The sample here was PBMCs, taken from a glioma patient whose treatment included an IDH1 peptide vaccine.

The CDR3 reads CASSLDGNTIYF. In DNA form, the CDR3 reads TGCGCCAGCAGCTTGGATGGAAACACCATATATTTT. The chain combines TRBV5-1 with TRBJ1-3; no definite D call. Trimming removed 0 bases at V and 3 bases at J, with 1 base between. CDR1 and CDR2 from the germline V gene are SGHRS and YFSETQ. The CDR3 consists of 12 residues.